The text below deals with one TCR beta chain. Antigen unknown. PCR amplification relied on 60 Vbeta primers (plus 13 Jbeta primers). Repertoires were generated with immunoSEQ multiplex PCR, while TCRdb's copy carries only in-frame clones and drops some. This table holds 250,000 or so clones, 80% to 85% found once. This record comes from a study of cytomegalovirus exposure and HLA in healthy donors. Study results and limitations: In a later analysis, a missense DCLRE1C variant was linked to TCR beta V- and J-gene trimming. Later work associated roughly 17,000 TCR beta sequences with HLA alleles at 0.05 false discovery rate.

The V gene end was trimmed by 7 bases and the J gene end by 6 bases; junction bases not matched to a gene: 12. The CDR3 length is 16 residues. From germline, CDR1 is SNHLY and CDR2 FYNNEI. Donors in the study were healthy people who gave bone marrow. The sequence derives from a woman aged 60 to 75 in good health and CMV-seropositive. The sequencing sample was made of PBMCs. The rearrangement joins TRBV2 to TRBJ2-2, with 9 bases that match TRBD2. CDR3: CASKGTSSEFAGELFF. The CDR3 DNA follows: TGTGCCAGCAAGGGGACTAGCTCGGAGTTCGCCGGGGAGCTGTTTTTT.